This is a list of T cell receptor beta chains from one sample in a study of blood T cell repertoires in COVID-19. Repertoires were generated with immunoSEQ multiplex PCR, while TCRdb's copy carries only in-frame clones and drops some. This table holds about 380,000 clones, roughly 86% found once. Material: PBMCs or T cells enriched from blood (not recorded which). The receptors derive from a young man who had recovered from COVID-19. Each CDR3 is given without its conserved first and last residue.

J: TRBJ2-1; V: TRBV5-4; CDR3: ASSPPSGEQF
J: TRBJ1-2; V: TRBV27; CDR3: ASSPRGAGGYT
J: TRBJ1-5; V: TRBV4-1; CDR3: ASSQVIESNQPQH
J: TRBJ1-2; V: TRBV9; CDR3: ASSPPGTGHGSGYT
J: TRBJ2-5; V: TRBV7-2; CDR3: ASSSSGLETQY
J: TRBJ2-5; V: TRBV9; CDR3: ASSVAPRTGGETQY
J: TRBJ2-1; V: TRBV19; CDR3: ASSASPPGLKYNEQF
J: TRBJ1-3; V: TRBV5-4; CDR3: ASSLEGTRSGNTIY
J: TRBJ1-2; V: TRBV2; CDR3: ASSDWERNGYT
J: TRBJ2-5; V: TRBV24-1; CDR3: ATAPGGRLEETQY
J: TRBJ2-2; V: TRBV29-1; CDR3: SVERQVNTGELF
J: TRBJ1-4; V: TRBV19; CDR3: ASSMRGFNEKLF
J: TRBJ1-1; V: TRBV21-1; CDR3: ASSLRVMNTEAF
J: TRBJ1-1; V: TRBV10-3; CDR3: AISESWTEGTEAF
J: TRBJ2-3; V: TRBV10-3; CDR3: AISESPTTGDTQY
J: TRBJ1-2; V: TRBV7-8; CDR3: ASGQGGGDGGYT
J: TRBJ2-3; V: TRBV19; CDR3: ASRRYDTQY
J: TRBJ1-4; V: TRBV13; CDR3: ASSSRGTNEKLF
J: TRBJ1-5; V: TRBV7-9; CDR3: ASSSGQGGNQPQH
J: TRBJ2-2; V: TRBV7-7; CDR3: ASSSRSFFGLAGTGELF
J: TRBJ2-4; V: TRBV19; CDR3: ASSLRTGVNNIQY
J: TRBJ1-2; V: TRBV14; CDR3: ASSPTRTVTNYGYT
J: TRBJ1-1; V: TRBV20-1; CDR3: SARWSTEAF
J: TRBJ1-5; V: TRBV6-1; CDR3: ASSEILGAGNQPQH
J: TRBJ1-2; V: TRBV18; CDR3: ASSASSANYGYT
J: TRBJ1-1; V: TRBV20-1; CDR3: SARPYTEAF
J: TRBJ1-2; V: TRBV5-8; CDR3: ASSLGTGPGYT
J: TRBJ1-1; V: TRBV5-4; CDR3: ASSLDKLNTEAF
J: TRBJ2-5; V: TRBV6-5; CDR3: ASSYGGGAFAQY
J: TRBJ2-1; V: TRBV11-3; CDR3: ASSWLNNEQF
J: TRBJ2-5; V: TRBV2; CDR3: ASSEGGSGGYQETQY
J: TRBJ2-3; V: TRBV4-1; CDR3: ASSQYADRGDTQY
J: TRBJ1-2; V: TRBV19; CDR3: ASSPYQGDYGYT
J: TRBJ1-1; V: TRBV5-1; CDR3: ASSLEGQGEAF
J: TRBJ1-1; V: TRBV7-9; CDR3: ASSLEGTANTEAF
J: TRBJ1-1; V: TRBV12-3/TRBV12-4; CDR3: ASRGQGATEAF
J: TRBJ1-4; V: TRBV5-1; CDR3: ASSSGGFGKLF
J: TRBJ2-1; V: TRBV27; CDR3: ASSLFYRDRVGHEQF
J: TRBJ2-1; V: TRBV30; CDR3: AWSPGQGYNEQF
J: TRBJ2-7; V: TRBV6-5; CDR3: ASSKPQAGLYEQY